Detailed here is one TCR beta chain. No cognate antigen has been identified for it. No much larger clonotype is one base removed from it; base qualities were not supplied. Reading the germline V gene (reference sequence) gives CDR1 SEHNR and CDR2 FQNEAQ. The junction shows trimming of 4 bases on V and 4 bases on J, plus 22 bases between the germline ends. Including the terminal cysteine and phenylalanine, the CDR3 comprises 17 residues. The kept DNA is CDR3 alone, 51 bases in frame from the first base. The source of the sample is a study of cytomegalovirus exposure and HLA in healthy donors (dated by TCRdb to 2016 to 2017). Study-wide context: An earlier analysis of roughly 500 of the donors reported approximately 260 Gb of sequence data and 117 million unique TCR beta sequences obtained from roughly 170 million T cells. Roughly 300 gigabases of sequencing data and tens of millions of unique TCR sequences were included in an early release covering roughly 600 HLA-typed donors. Among the roughly 400 genotyped donors, under 90% belonged to the genetic ancestry cluster associated with self-reported Caucasian donors. The study aimed to test whether signatures of past pathogen exposure could be identified by cataloging public T cell receptors. The study used immunosequencing to profile the T cell repertoires of approximately 630 subjects and linked those repertoires to cytomegalovirus serostatus. Along with the roughly 710-subject first cohort, a separate validation cohort of over a hundred different subjects was used. To predict cytomegalovirus infection status, the study brought together high-throughput TCR immunosequencing, statistical association of individual TCRs with disease status, and machine learning. A later analysis re-analyzed previously published TCR beta repertoires from approximately 670 donors and added high-resolution HLA genotyping to study TCR occurrence patterns. Rather than drawing on any new phenotypic data, the later analysis identified candidate immune exposures from TCR beta sequences and the way those sequences occurred across donors. An earlier analysis of about 620 of the donors applied high-throughput TCR beta sequencing to assess whether each TCR beta V gene segment acted as functional or pseudogenic. Alongside the repertoire data, information on donor age, sex, ethnicity and CMV serostatus was compiled. A later genetic analysis took genome-wide SNP genotypes for 398 of the 666 donors and used that subset as a discovery cohort. Every repertoire in the discovery cohort had been generated on one and the same sequencing platform. Class I and class II HLA loci were covered by the typing at four-digit resolution. The number of typed donors differed by locus: 629-630 for A, B, C, DRB1 and DQB1; 500 to 550 for DQA1; fewer than 610 for DPA1; and 400 to 480 for DPB1. A few DR-DQ haplotypes were handled as single units for association and clustering because linkage in the cohort was strong. On average, roughly 200,000 unique TCR beta nucleotide sequences were sequenced per donor among some 420 genotyped donors of the cohort, with 15% to 20% of those sequences being non-productive. General conclusions and limits of the study: This cohort had only TCR beta chains sequenced, and the lack of alpha or paired-chain data limited which features could be detected. The only immune exposure information available for the cohort was CMV serostatus. When HLA alleles, especially DR and DQ, strongly co-occurred, attributing TCR associations to individual alleles was difficult. At a false discovery rate of 0.05, a later analysis linked under 20,000 TCR beta sequences to specific HLA alleles. According to a later genetic analysis, donors in an Asian-associated ancestry cluster had fewer N-insertions in productive TCRs than the approximately 670-donor mean. Presence/absence analyses assumed roughly uniform sequencing depth across donors, an assumption that may not hold. The classifier was reported to diagnose cytomegalovirus status with high specificity and sensitivity in both the original cohort and the validation cohort. Most CMV-associated TCR beta chains appeared to be HLA-restricted in a later analysis, and the HLA associations seemed to be driven largely by CMV exposure. In the study, around 150 TCR beta chains were listed as associated with cytomegalovirus. In a later analysis, TCR association rates were found to vary across HLA loci, with the most associated TCRs seen for DRB1 alleles and the fewest for HLA-C alleles. In a later analysis, several top co-occurrence clusters were reported to appear linked to parvovirus B19, influenza, CMV and Epstein-Barr virus. In a later analysis, HLA-associated TCR beta chains showed more clonal expansion and lower generation probabilities than non-associated chains that were equally common. In an earlier analysis of fewer than 700 of the donors, most TCR beta V segments appeared in productive rearrangements about 90% or about 30% of the time, broadly matching IMGT annotations. It was suggested by the authors that the approach could potentially be generalized to other disease states and immunological phenotypes. Some IMGT-functional V segments, including TRBV6-2 and TRBV6-3, could not be told apart with the 87-base-pair reads, so those segments were excluded. Because HLA typing was missing for some donors at each locus, association tests included only the typed subset. Correlated functional status among segregating V segments might be attributable to linkage disequilibrium, but an unknown experimental factor could not be ruled out. A further reported finding was that TCR beta sequences accurately predicted the HLA-A and HLA-B alleles for most subjects in the first cohort. In a later genetic analysis, a missense DCLRE1C variant was associated with V-gene and J-gene trimming of TCR beta chains, and the association was replicated in an independent cohort. Because counts were too low, seventeen rarely observed V segments, including chromosome 9 orphons, were left out of the earlier analysis of 587 of the donors. Most TCR sequences were observed very rarely across donors, whereas some public TCRs were present in many individuals. In vitro tests confirmed that a few of the cytomegalovirus-associated TCR beta chains recognize cytomegalovirus antigens. A cluster of highly shared sequence variants was judged likely to represent a technical artifact of the sequencing pipeline.

Libraries were made using the immunoSEQ multiplex PCR assay. A mixture of 60 forward primers for TCR Vbeta segments and 13 reverse primers for TCR Jbeta segments was used in the multiplex PCR. The CDR3 region of rearranged TCR beta genes was amplified from genomic DNA with a multiplex PCR assay. On the Illumina HiSeq System, the amplified TCR beta libraries were sequenced as 87-base-pair reads. On the authors' methods: In a later analysis, roughly 80 million unique TCR beta chains were counted across the 690 or so repertoires, and roughly 11 million of these chains were shared by at least two donors. A nearest-neighbor algorithm error-corrected the raw reads and collapsed the reads into unique sequences, merging closely related sequences to remove PCR and sequencing errors. CDR3 sequences were aligned to IMGT reference sequences to assign V, D and J gene segments. For a sequence to be retained, a match of at least six nucleotides to both a V gene segment and a J gene segment was required. Rearrangements were classified as productive when the CDR3 lacked stop codons and remained in frame with V and J, and all other rearrangements were classified as non-productive. CDR3 was defined according to IMGT convention as the region running from the second conserved V-encoded cysteine to the conserved J-encoded phenylalanine. In an earlier analysis of approximately 590 of the donors, sequences lacking an unambiguous match to a single V gene segment were excluded. An earlier analysis of 587 of the donors classified V segments as functional when productive rearrangements were above 56.7% and as segregating when the standard deviation between donors was above 5%. To diagnose cytomegalovirus status from the catalog of TCR beta chain sequences, a statistical classification framework was built. In a later analysis, TCR nucleotide sequences were compared against IMGT/GENE-DB human TR gene sequences so that V and J genes could be assigned. In a later analysis, CDR3 sequences and most-parsimonious VDJ recombination scenarios were assigned using the TCRdist pipeline. In a later analysis, each TCR beta chain was defined by its CDR3 amino acid sequence together with its V-gene family, and reads without a unique V-gene family were excluded. A later analysis removed several hundred highly shared, low-generation-probability nucleotide sequences to deal with suspected cross-contamination and a sequencing artifact. A later analysis calculated a clonal expansion index for each public chain from normalized within-repertoire ranks of inferred template counts. A later analysis computed generation probabilities with a VDJ recombination model fitted to out-of-frame rearrangements, and checked the results against IGoR. A later analysis scored TCR-TCR, TCR-HLA and TCR-CMV co-occurrence with hypergeometric tests, applying a repertoire-size bias correction to TCR pairs. A later analysis estimated false discovery rates by permuting HLA or CMV assignments 20 times. In a later analysis, co-occurring TCRs were grouped using DBSCAN, with TCRdist sequence similarity added in when clustering inside HLA-allele-positive subsets. Co-occurrence clustering excluded repertoires with fewer than 30,000 or more than 120,000 public chains, plus five with anomalous nucleotide sharing. As stored in TCRdb, this immuneACCESS dataset retains in-frame rearrangements with V and J assigned. A fraction of the clones does not appear; measured against another copy, unresolved V genes explain less than half of the discrepancy, and the remainder lacks a known reason. V and J calls and clone size follow that table, whereas D and trimming were derived from the DNA. For this sample the table gives around 160,000 clones, of which almost 80% were detected only once. The ten biggest clones cover more than 12% of the sample.

The cohort comprised 710 or so healthy bone marrow donors. At the time of sampling, every cohort member was nominally healthy, though immune exposures that went unrecorded were likely present. The donor was CMV seropositive and belonged to the group of more than 250 seropositive cohort members. A peripheral blood sample was collected from each donor, and TCR beta sequencing was performed on peripheral blood mononuclear cells. Genomic DNA extraction from the blood cell samples was performed with the Qiagen DNeasy Blood Extraction Kit. In this chain, TRBV7-9 is recombined with TRBJ2-5, with TRBD1 perhaps the D gene, on 6 matching bases. The sample comprised PBMCs. The clonotype was recovered from a middle-aged man in good health and CMV-seropositive. The CDR3 is CASSSLGADSTTETQYF. The sequenced DNA is TGTGCCAGCAGCTCATTAGGGGCGGACAGCACCACAGAGACCCAGTACTTC.